This T cell receptor beta chain derives from a study of shared clonotypes between healthy human individuals (dated by TCRdb to the early 2020s). For context, the study as a whole: The cohort comprised a couple of women and a few men aged 18 to 49 years. For each donor, CD4 naive and CD4 memory were each run on three plates, CD8 naive on two plates, and CD8 memory on one plate. The study deeply sequenced blood TCR repertoires of about 5 healthy adults to estimate repertoire size and the extent of clonotype sharing between individuals. Different laboratories and diverse techniques were used to prepare libraries and sequence TCR repertoires, to increase sequencing depth and limit assay-specific biases. Between about 0.85 and 9.5 billion PBMCs per donor were obtained by leukapheresis. Overall results and qualifications from the work: Even with the large sequencing depth, rarefaction of the sorted-subset datasets indicated that sequencing was incomplete. Pairwise subsampling indicated that sequencing depth was expected to affect the degree of clonotype sharing among donors. Higher generation probabilities were observed for clonotypes shared by all four sorted-subset donors than for non-shared clonotypes. Larger estimated clonotype richness was generally found for naive subsets than for memory subsets. Sampling was limited to blood, and TCR repertoires in tissue likely differ from TCR repertoires in blood. When several donors were compared, the shared fraction of clonotypes was 5% to 6.5% for naive CD4, about 4% for naive CD8, 2.3% for memory CD4, and 0.35% to 0.4% for memory CD8. Because the study included only a small number of donors, the genetic and exposure-history diversity represented was limited.

Details on this clone: This clone's antigen is unknown. No much larger clone is present one base from it, and per-base qualities are unavailable.

Clipping removes 4 bases from V and 6 bases from J, with 7 as the unmatched junction base count. The CDR1 and CDR2 encoded by the germline V gene are MNHNS and SASEGT. The CDR3 starts with the cysteine, ends with the phenylalanine, and has 14 residues. Of the read, only the CDR3 DNA is kept; its 42 bases are in frame from base 1. The donors were healthy, HIV-negative adults who had no recently reported acute infections or vaccinations. All donors were Caucasian adults living in Nashville, Tennessee, USA. CD4+ T cells were enriched by magnetic negative selection; naive cells were then positively selected on CD45RA, and the negative fraction formed the memory subset. After blood collection by leukapheresis, PBMCs were isolated using Ficoll-Histopaque density gradient centrifugation and then cryopreserved in the vapor phase of liquid nitrogen. Purity and quantity of every magnetically sorted T cell population were checked by analytical flow cytometry. From each sorted fraction, genomic DNA was isolated and quantified by UV absorbance on a Nanodrop 2000c.

Using the deep immunoSEQ assay, multiplex PCR amplified TCR CDR3 regions from genomic DNA. Extracted genomic DNA from each cell subset was spread evenly across all wells of several immunoSEQ 96-well plates, with each plate serving as a replicate. For sorted subsets, each replicate PCR was loaded with 200 to 250 ng genomic DNA, equivalent to 30,000 to 35,000 T cell genomes. Purified libraries were quantified with a Qubit 3.0 fluorometer, sized on a Bioanalyzer 2100, and re-quantified with the KAPA Library Quantification kit. Every immunoSEQ 96-well plate was sequenced on a dedicated single-read 150-cycle Illumina NextSeq 550 flow cell. The authors' pipeline ran thus. Because only junctional sequences without quality scores were contained in the immunoSEQ output, filtering matching that applied to full-length reads could not be performed. To assign V/J genes and CDR3, sequences were annotated using PyIR, a Python wrapper for IgBLAST v1.9, with IMGT germline references. Reads were removed for weak V/J assignments (E-value above 1e-6), missing CDR3, stop codons, out-of-frame junctions, or ambiguous translated residues. V3J clonotypes were defined by identical inferred V gene, J gene, and CDR3 amino acid sequence. Percentage overlap between repertoires was calculated by dividing the number of shared unique clonotypes by the size of the smaller repertoire. Repertoire richness was assessed with RTK rarefaction, the Chao1 estimator, and Recon v2.1 estimates of unobserved clonotypes. OLGA was used to compute generation probabilities for all TCRbeta clonotypes that the gDNA method yielded from four donors. TCRdb obtained this table from immuneACCESS and retained in-frame rearrangements with V and J assigned. These tables miss some clones; where compared with another copy, unresolved V genes account for less than half of the shortfall, and the remainder is unexplained. That table gives V, J and clone size, and the DNA gave D and trimming. This sample gives about 2.4 million clones in total; approximately 90% of them show up just once. The ten largest clones capture 0.13% to 0.15% of the sample.

Sequenced material: naive CD4+ T cells sorted from blood. Explained via the paper, the cell subset or site label denotes: CD45RA+ positively selected. The chain was built from TRBV6-1 and TRBJ1-2; 8 bases in between match TRBD1. This clonotype was sampled from a man aged 18 to 29 in good health. The sequence in DNA is TGTGCCAGCAGTGGCAGGGGGCATCTTAATGGCTACACCTTC. This codes for CASSGRGHLNGYTF.